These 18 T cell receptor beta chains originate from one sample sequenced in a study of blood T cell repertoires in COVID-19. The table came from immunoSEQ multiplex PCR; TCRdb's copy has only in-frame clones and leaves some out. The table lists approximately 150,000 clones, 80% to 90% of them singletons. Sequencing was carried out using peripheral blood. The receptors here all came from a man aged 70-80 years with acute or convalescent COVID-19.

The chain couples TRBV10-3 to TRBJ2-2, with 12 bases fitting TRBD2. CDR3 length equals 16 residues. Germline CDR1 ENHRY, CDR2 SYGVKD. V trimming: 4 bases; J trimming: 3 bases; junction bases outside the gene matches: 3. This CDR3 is CAISAGLAGHTGELFF. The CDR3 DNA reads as TGTGCCATCAGTGCCGGACTAGCGGGACACACCGGGGAGCTGTTTTTT.

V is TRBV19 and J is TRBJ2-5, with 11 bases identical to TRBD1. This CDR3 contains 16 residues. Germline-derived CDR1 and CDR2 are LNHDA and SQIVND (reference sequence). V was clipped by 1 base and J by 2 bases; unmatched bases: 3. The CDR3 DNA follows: TGTGCCAGTAGTATAGGGGGACAGGGGGAACAAGAGACCCAGTACTTC. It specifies CASSIGGQGEQETQYF.

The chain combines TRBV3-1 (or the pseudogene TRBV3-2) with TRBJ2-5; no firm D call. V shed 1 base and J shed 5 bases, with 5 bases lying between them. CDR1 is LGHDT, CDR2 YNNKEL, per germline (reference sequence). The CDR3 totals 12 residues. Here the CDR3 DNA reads TGTGCCAGCAGCCAAGGAAGCGAGACCCAGTACTTC. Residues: CASSQGSETQYF.

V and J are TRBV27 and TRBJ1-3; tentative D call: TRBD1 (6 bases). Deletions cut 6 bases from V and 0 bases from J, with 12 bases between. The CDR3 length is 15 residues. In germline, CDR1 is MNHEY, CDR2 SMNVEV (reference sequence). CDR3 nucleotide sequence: TGTGCCAGCAGCCGACAGGCCTTCTCTGGAAACACCATATATTTT. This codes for CASSRQAFSGNTIYF.

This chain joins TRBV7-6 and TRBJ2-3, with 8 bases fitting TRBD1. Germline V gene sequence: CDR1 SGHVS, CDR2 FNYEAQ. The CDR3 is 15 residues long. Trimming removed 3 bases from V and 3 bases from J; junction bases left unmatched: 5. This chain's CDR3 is CASSFRDRKTDTQYF. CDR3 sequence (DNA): TGTGCCAGCAGCTTCCGGGACAGGAAAACAGATACGCAGTATTTT. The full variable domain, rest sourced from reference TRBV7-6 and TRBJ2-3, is GAGVSQSPRYKVTKRGQDVALRCDPISGHVSLYWYRQALGQGPEFLTYFNYEAQQDKSGLPNDRFSAERPEGSISTLTIQRTEQRDSAMYRCASSFRDRKTDTQYFGPGTRLTVL.

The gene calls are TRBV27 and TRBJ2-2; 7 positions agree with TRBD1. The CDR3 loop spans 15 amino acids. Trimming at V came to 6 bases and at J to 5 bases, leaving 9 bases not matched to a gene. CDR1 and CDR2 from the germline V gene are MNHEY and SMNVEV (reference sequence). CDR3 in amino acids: CASSIQGTRTGELFF. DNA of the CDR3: TGTGCCAGCAGCATACAGGGGACGAGGACCGGGGAGCTGTTTTTT.

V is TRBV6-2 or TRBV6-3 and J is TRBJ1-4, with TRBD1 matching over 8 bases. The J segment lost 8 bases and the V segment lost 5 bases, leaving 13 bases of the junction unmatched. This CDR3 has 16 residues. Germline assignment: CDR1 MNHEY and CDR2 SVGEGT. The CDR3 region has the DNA TGTGCCAGCAGTGGTAGACAGGGGCAGTACCGGGAAAAACTGTTTTTT. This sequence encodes CASSGRQGQYREKLFF.

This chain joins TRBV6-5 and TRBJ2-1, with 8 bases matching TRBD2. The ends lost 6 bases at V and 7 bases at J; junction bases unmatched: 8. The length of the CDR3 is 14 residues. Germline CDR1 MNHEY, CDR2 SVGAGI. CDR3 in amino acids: CASRGSGSLNEQFF. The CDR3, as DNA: TGTGCCAGCAGGGGGAGCGGGAGTTTGAATGAGCAGTTCTTC.

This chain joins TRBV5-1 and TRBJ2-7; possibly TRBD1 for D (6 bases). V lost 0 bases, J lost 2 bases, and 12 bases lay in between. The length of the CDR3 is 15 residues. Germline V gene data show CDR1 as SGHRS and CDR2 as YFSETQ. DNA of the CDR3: TGCGCCAGCAGCTTGGATAGGGGGACAACCTACGAGCAGTACTTC. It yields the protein CASSLDRGTTYEQYF.

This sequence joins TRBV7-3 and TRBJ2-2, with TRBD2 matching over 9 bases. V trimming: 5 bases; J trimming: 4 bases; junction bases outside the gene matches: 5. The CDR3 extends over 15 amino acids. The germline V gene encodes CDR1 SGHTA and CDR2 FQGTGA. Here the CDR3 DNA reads TGTGCCAGCAGCATAGCGGGAGACCCCACCGGGGAGCTGTTTTTT. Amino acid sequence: CASSIAGDPTGELFF.

The CDR3 region has the DNA TGTGCCAGTAGGGTTAGCGGGCCCCCCGGTGAGCAGTTCTTC. This codes for CASRVSGPPGEQFF. This chain connects TRBV19 to TRBJ2-1; 7 bases match TRBD2. V dropped 6 bases and J dropped 9; count of bases not matched to a gene: 11. The CDR3 runs to 14 residues. Germline-derived CDR1 and CDR2 are LNHDA and SQIVND (reference sequence).

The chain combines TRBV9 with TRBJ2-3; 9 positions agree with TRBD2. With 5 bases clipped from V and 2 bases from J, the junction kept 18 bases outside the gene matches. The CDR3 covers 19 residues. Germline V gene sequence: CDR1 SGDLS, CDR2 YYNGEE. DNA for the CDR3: TGTGCCAGCAGTGGGGGGTTAGGAGGACTAGCGATTCACACAGATACGCAGTATTTT. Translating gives CASSGGLGGLAIHTDTQYF.

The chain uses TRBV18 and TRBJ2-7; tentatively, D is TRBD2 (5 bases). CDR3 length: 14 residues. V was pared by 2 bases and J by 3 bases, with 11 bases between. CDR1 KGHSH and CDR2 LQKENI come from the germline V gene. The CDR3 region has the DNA TGTGCCAGCTCACCAAGCGGCAAAAACTACGAGCAGTACTTC. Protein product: CASSPSGKNYEQYF.

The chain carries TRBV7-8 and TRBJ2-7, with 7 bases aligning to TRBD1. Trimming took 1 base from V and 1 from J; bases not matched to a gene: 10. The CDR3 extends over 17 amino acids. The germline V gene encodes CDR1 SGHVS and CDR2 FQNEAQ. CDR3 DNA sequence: TGTGCCAGCAGCTTAGGGGCCCTACAGGGGACGTCCTACGAGCAGTACTTC. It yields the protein CASSLGALQGTSYEQYF.

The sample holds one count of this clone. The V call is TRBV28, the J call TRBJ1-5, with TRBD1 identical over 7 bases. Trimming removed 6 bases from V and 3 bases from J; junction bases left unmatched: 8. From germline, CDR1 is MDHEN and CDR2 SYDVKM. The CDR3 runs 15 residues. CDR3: CASSPGRGVNQPQHF. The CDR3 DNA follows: TGTGCCAGCAGCCCGGGCAGGGGGGTCAATCAGCCCCAGCATTTT.

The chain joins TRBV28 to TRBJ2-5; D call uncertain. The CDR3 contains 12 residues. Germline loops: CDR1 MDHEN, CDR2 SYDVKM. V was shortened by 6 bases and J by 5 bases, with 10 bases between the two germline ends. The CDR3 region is CASRTSGETQYF. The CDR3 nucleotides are TGTGCCAGCAGGACAAGTGGGGAGACCCAGTACTTC.

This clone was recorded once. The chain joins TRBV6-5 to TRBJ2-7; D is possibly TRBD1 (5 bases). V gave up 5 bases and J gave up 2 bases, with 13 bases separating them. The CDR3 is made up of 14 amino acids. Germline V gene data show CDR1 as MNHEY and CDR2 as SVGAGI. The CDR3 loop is CASSTYDSTYEQYF. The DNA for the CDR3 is TGTGCCAGCAGTACCTACGACAGCACCTACGAGCAGTACTTC.

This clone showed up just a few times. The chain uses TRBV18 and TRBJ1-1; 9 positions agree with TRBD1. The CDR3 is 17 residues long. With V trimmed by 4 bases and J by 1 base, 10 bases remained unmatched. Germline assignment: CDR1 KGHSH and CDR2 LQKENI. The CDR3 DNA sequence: TGTGCCAGCTCACTACGTCCCGGGACAGGGACGAACACTGAAGCTTTCTTT. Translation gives CASSLRPGTGTNTEAFF. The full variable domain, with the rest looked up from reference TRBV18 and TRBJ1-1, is NAGVMQNPRHLVRRRGQEARLRCSPMKGHSHVYWYRQLPEEGLKFMVYLQKENIIDESGMPKERFSAEFPKEGPSILRIQQVVRGDSAAYFCASSLRPGTGTNTEAFFGQGTRLTVV.